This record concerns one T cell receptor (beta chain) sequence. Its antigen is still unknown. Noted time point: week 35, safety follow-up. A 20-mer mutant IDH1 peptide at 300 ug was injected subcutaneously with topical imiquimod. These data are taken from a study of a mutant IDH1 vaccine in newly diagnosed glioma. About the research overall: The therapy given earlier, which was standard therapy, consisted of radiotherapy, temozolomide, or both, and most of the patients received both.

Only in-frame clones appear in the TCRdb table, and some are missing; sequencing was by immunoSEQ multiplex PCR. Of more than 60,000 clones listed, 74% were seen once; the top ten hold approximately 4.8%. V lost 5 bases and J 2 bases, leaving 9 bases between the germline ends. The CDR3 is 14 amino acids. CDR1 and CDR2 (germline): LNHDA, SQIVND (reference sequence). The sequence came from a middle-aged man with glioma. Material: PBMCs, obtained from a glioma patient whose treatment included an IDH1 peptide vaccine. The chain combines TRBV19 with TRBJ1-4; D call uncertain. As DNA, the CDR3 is TGTGCCAGTAGTCCCGCTGGCACTAATGAAAAACTGTTTTTT. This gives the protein CASSPAGTNEKLFF.